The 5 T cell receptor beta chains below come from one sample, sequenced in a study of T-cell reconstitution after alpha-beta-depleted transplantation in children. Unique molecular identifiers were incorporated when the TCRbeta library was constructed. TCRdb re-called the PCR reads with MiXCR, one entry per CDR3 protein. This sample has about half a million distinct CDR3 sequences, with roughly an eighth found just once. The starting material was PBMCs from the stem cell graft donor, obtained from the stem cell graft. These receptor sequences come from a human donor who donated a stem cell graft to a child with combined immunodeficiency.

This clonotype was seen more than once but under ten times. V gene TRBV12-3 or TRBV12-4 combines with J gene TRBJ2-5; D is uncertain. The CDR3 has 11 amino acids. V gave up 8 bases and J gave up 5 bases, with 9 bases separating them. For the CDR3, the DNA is TGTGCCAGCGCCTACGCGGAGACCCAGTACTTC. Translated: CASAYAETQYF.

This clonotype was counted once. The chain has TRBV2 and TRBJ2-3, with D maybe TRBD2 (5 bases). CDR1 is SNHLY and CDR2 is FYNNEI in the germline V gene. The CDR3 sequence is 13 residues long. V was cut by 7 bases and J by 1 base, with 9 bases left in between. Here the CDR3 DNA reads TGTGCCAGCACTAGCTTGGGCACAGATACGCAGTATTTT. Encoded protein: CASTSLGTDTQYF.

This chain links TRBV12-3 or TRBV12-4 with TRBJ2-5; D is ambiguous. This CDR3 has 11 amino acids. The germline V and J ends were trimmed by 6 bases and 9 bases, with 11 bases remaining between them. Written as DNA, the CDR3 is TGTGCCAGCAGCCGCATGGCGGCCCAGTACTTC. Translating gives CASSRMAAQYF.

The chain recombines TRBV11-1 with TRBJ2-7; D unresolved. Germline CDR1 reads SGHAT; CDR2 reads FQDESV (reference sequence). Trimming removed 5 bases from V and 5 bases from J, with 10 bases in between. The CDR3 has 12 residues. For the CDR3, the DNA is TGTGCCAGCAGCCCCCATGTGGACGAGCAGTACTTC. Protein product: CASSPHVDEQYF.

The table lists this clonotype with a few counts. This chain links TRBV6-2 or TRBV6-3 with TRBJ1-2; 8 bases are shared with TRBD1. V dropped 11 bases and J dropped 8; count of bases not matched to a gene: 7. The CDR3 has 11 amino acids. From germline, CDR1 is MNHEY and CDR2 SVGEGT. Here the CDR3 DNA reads TGTGCCGGCGGAGACAGGGGAGGCTACACCTTC. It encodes CAGGDRGGYTF.